This T cell receptor (beta chain) was obtained from a study of T cells after yellow fever vaccination. Study summary: Preparing low-cell-number fractions relied on SMART-Seq v4 Ultra Low Input. Notes on the study in general: Boosting was followed by the reappearance of most primary-vaccination clones (around 95% CD4, more than 70% CD8). Just a small share of clonotypes turned up in the CD4 compartment as well as the CD8 compartment.

Germline-derived CDR1 and CDR2 are SGDLS and YYNGEE. The CDR3 is 15 residues long. The ends lost 4 bases at V and 3 bases at J; junction bases unmatched: 4. Conversion of TCR transcripts into cDNA relied on 5'RACE template switching, which added a universal primer site and UMIs. TCRdb called the 5' RACE reads again in MiXCR, with one record for every CDR3 protein. The table lists a few hundred thousand distinct CDR3 sequences, roughly 8% of them singletons. This clonotype was observed a few times. Its antigen remains unidentified. Sequences were derived from PBMCs, sampled approximately 47 days after the first yellow fever vaccination. This sequence was found in a man aged 18 to 30 who received the YFV17D yellow fever vaccine. The gene calls are TRBV9 and TRBJ1-3, with 10 bases fitting TRBD1. The CDR3 spells CASSPTGGGGNTIYF. For the CDR3, the DNA is TGTGCCAGCAGCCCGACAGGGGGCGGTGGAAACACCATATATTTT.